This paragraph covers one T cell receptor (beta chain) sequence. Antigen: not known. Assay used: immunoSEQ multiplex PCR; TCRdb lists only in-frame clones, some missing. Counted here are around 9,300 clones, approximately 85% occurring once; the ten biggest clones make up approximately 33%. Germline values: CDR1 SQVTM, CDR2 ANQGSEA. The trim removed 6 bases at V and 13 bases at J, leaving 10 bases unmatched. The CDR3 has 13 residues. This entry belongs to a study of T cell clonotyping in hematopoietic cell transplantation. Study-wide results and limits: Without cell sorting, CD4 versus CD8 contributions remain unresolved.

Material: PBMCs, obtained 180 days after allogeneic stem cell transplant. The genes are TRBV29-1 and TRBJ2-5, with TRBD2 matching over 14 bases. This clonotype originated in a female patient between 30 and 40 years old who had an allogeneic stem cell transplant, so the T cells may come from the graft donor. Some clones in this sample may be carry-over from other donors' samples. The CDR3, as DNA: TGCAGCGTCCCGACTAGCGGGGGGGCCGGACTGTACTTC. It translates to CSVPTSGGAGLYF.